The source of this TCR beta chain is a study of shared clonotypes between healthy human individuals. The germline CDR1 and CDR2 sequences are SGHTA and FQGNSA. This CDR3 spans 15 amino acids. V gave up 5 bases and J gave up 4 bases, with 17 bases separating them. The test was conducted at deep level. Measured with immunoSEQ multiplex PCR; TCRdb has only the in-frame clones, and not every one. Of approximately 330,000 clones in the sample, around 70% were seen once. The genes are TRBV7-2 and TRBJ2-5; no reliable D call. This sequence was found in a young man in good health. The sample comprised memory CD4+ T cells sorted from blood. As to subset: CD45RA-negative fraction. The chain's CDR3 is CASSVEMALGETQYF. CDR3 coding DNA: TGTGCCAGCAGCGTGGAAATGGCCCTCGGAGAGACCCAGTACTTC.